The 13 T cell receptor beta chains below all came from one sample that was sequenced in a study of T cell responses to AZD1222 COVID-19 vaccine. The table came from immunoSEQ multiplex PCR; TCRdb's copy has only in-frame clones and leaves some out. The sample includes about 130,000 clones, 91% seen only once; the top ten take 2.8%. The sequenced sample was peripheral blood, obtained on day 0 of AZD1222 vaccination. These receptors all come from an adult in good health.

CDR3 bases: TGCGCCAGCAGCTTGAGTGGACGGGGGAGCACTGAAGCTTTCTTT. It is translated as CASSLSGRGSTEAFF. V is TRBV5-1 and J is TRBJ1-1; D may be TRBD1 (5 bases). The V end was cut by 1 base, the J end by 4 bases, with 14 bases between. CDR3 length equals 15 residues. Germline values: CDR1 SGHRS, CDR2 YFSETQ. Variable domain in full (rest from reference TRBV5-1 and TRBJ1-1): KAGVTQTPRYLIKTRGQQVTLSCSPISGHRSVSWYQQTPGQGLQFLFEYFSETQRNKGNFPGRFSGRQFSNSRSEMNVSTLELGDSALYLCASSLSGRGSTEAFFGQGTRLTVV.

This clone showed up just once. The chain combines TRBV7-4 with TRBJ1-5, with D unresolved. CDR1 and CDR2 (germline): SGHVT, SQSDAQ. Trimming removed 10 bases from V and 4 bases from J, with 11 bases in between. The CDR3 spans 12 residues. The DNA for the CDR3 is TGTGCCACCGAGGGAGGGAATCAGCCCCAGCATTTT. It specifies CATEGGNQPQHF.

The genes are TRBV4-2 and TRBJ2-7; 8 bases map to TRBD2. The V gene's germline CDR1 is LGHNA and CDR2 YNFKEQ. There are 16 residues in the CDR3. V trimming: 0 bases; J trimming: 5 bases; junction bases outside the gene matches: 9. The CDR3 DNA is TGTGCCAGCAGCCAAGATAGCGCGTCGGGAGGGAACGAGCAGTACTTC. It yields the protein CASSQDSASGGNEQYF.

The chain combines TRBV7-8 with TRBJ2-7; D is possibly TRBD1 (5 bases). The V end lost 5 bases, the J end lost 2 bases, and 13 bases lay between the germline ends. CDR3 length: 14 residues. The germline V gene encodes CDR1 SGHVS and CDR2 FQNEAQ. The CDR3 reads CASSPRAGPYEQYF. As DNA, the CDR3 is TGTGCCAGCAGCCCACGGGCAGGGCCCTACGAGCAGTACTTC.

The chain combines TRBV7-2 with TRBJ2-4; D unclear. The CDR3 is 12 amino acids. V shed 5 bases and J shed 11 bases, with 13 bases lying between them. Germline V CDR1 and CDR2: SGHTA, FQGNSA. CDR3 region: CASSPGRTVQYF. The CDR3 DNA follows: TGTGCCAGCAGCCCCGGACGGACGGTTCAGTACTTC.

J is TRBJ2-1 and V is TRBV5-1; 7 bases agree with TRBD2. V gave up 0 bases and J gave up 0 bases; unmatched junction bases: 9. Germline CDR1 and CDR2: SGHRS and YFSETQ. The CDR3 contains 18 residues. In DNA, the CDR3 is TGCGCCAGCAGCTTGGGGTCTAGCGGCTGGAGCTCCTACAATGAGCAGTTCTTC. Translating it yields CASSLGSSGWSSYNEQFF.

The chain employs TRBV6-5 and TRBJ1-1; D is uncertain. This CDR3 spans 12 amino acids. Germline CDR1 MNHEY, CDR2 SVGAGI. Trimming pared 6 bases from V and 5 bases from J, leaving 10 bases between. The CDR3 loop reads CASRQTRTEAFF. The CDR3 DNA sequence: TGTGCCAGCAGGCAAACGAGGACTGAAGCTTTCTTT.

The sample holds one count of this clone. In nucleotides, the CDR3 is TGTGCCAGCAGCTCAAGGACAGGGGATGGTGGCTACACCTTC. It translates to CASSSRTGDGGYTF. The chain uses TRBV3-1 (or the pseudogene TRBV3-2) and TRBJ1-2, with 9 bases lining up with TRBD1. The CDR3 contains 14 residues. Germline CDR1 LGHDT, CDR2 YNNKEL (reference sequence). J gave up 7 bases and V 5 bases, and 8 bases lay outside the gene matches.

This sequence joins TRBV2 and TRBJ2-2; perhaps TRBD2 as D (6 bases). In germline, CDR1 is SNHLY, CDR2 FYNNEI. Trimming removed 2 bases from V and 8 bases from J, with 15 bases in between. The CDR3 spans 15 residues. Written as DNA, the CDR3 is TGTGCCAGCAGTGAAATCCGGGGAGGAGCAGGGGAGCTGTTTTTT. Translated, it gives CASSEIRGGAGELFF.

The chain links TRBV2 to TRBJ2-7; no reliable D call. The ends were cut back, 1 base at V and 3 bases at J, with 1 base in the middle. Germline V gene sequence: CDR1 SNHLY, CDR2 FYNNEI. This CDR3 comprises 11 residues. Here the CDR3 reads CASSEDYEQYF. DNA of the CDR3: TGTGCCAGCAGTGAAGACTACGAGCAGTACTTC.

This rearrangement joins TRBV5-1 to TRBJ2-7; D is unclear. Between the trimmed V and J ends, which lost 4 bases and 0 bases, there was a span of 11 bases. The germline gives CDR1 SGHRS, CDR2 YFSETQ. The CDR3 sequence is 14 residues long. The CDR3 sequence is CASSQDSNSYEQYF. The DNA of the CDR3 is TGCGCCAGCAGCCAAGACTCAAACTCCTACGAGCAGTACTTC. The full variable domain, rest sourced from reference TRBV5-1 and TRBJ2-7, is KAGVTQTPRYLIKTRGQQVTLSCSPISGHRSVSWYQQTPGQGLQFLFEYFSETQRNKGNFPGRFSGRQFSNSRSEMNVSTLELGDSALYLCASSQDSNSYEQYFGPGTRLTVT.

This chain connects TRBV10-1 to TRBJ2-2; tentatively, D is TRBD1 or TRBD2 (5 bases each). Deletions cut 0 bases from V and 5 bases from J, with 13 bases between. The CDR3 consists of 16 residues. The V gene's germline CDR1 is WNHNN and CDR2 SYGVQD (reference sequence). This chain's CDR3 is CASSESNGAITGELFF. CDR3 nucleotide sequence: TGCGCCAGCAGTGAGTCGAACGGGGCGATTACCGGGGAGCTGTTTTTT.

The CDR3 DNA reads TGCGCCAGCAGCTTGGTAGCGGGGGTAAAAGAGACCCAGTACTTC. It translates to CASSLVAGVKETQYF. The gene calls are TRBV5-1 and TRBJ2-5; 9 bases are a match to TRBD2. The germline V gene has CDR1 SGHRS and CDR2 YFSETQ. V dropped 0 bases and J dropped 3; count of bases not matched to a gene: 3. This CDR3 contains 15 residues.